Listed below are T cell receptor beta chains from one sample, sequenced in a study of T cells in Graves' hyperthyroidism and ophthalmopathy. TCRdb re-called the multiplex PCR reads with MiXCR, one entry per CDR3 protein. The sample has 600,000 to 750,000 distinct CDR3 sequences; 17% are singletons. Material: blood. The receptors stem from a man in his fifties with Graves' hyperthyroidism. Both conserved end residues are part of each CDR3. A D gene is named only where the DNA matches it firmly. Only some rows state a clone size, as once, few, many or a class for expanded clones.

CASSRDPTYYEQYF	TGTGCCAGCAGCCGCGATCCAACTTACTACGAGCAGTACTTC	-	TRBJ2-7	many	TRBV3-1
CASSYDSSDIQYF	TGTGCCAGCAGTTACGACAGCTCCGACATTCAGTACTTC	-	TRBJ2-4	few	TRBV12-3/TRBV12-4
CASTWSGYTDTQYF	TGCGCCAGCACCTGGAGCGGGTACACAGATACGCAGTATTTT	-	TRBJ2-3	many	TRBV5-1
CASSQNPGGLAGGNKQFF	TGTGCCAGCAGCCAAAACCCCGGAGGACTAGCGGGAGGAAATAAGCAGTTCTTC	TRBD2	TRBJ2-1	-	TRBV3-1
CASSFPLTSGGKEVDEQFF	TGTGCCAGCAGTTTCCCTCTGACTAGCGGGGGCAAGGAGGTGGATGAGCAGTTCTTC	TRBD2	TRBJ2-1	few	TRBV28
CASSQVTMRLGIGTQYF	TGTGCCAGCAGCCAAGTCACTATGAGACTAGGGATTGGGACCCAGTACTTC	-	TRBJ2-5	-	TRBV2
CAWGGWGNTEAFF	TGTGCCTGGGGTGGGTGGGGGAACACTGAAGCTTTCTTT	-	TRBJ1-1	many	TRBV30
CAWSAGTFSNQPQHF	TGTGCCTGGAGTGCAGGGACTTTCAGCAATCAGCCCCAGCATTTT	-	TRBJ1-5	-	TRBV30
CASTRGSGLGQPQHF	TGTGCCTCAACGAGGGGGTCGGGGCTTGGTCAGCCCCAGCATTTT	-	TRBJ1-5	-	TRBV7-9
CSVETPPNEQFF	TGCAGCGTTGAAACTCCTCCTAATGAGCAGTTCTTC	-	TRBJ2-1	-	TRBV29-1
CSAGPTTEAFF	TGCAGCGCTGGACCTACCACTGAAGCTTTCTTT	-	TRBJ1-1	few	TRBV29-1
CASSLTVSDRIYEQYF	TGTGCCAGCAGCTTGACGGTCTCGGACAGAATTTACGAGCAGTACTTC	-	TRBJ2-7	many	TRBV5-5
CASSLLTSGGTYNEQFF	TGTGCCAGCAGCTTATTAACTAGCGGTGGAACCTACAATGAGCAGTTCTTC	TRBD2	TRBJ2-1	many	TRBV11-2
CASSLALGDQPQHF	TGCGCCAGCAGCTTGGCGCTAGGGGATCAGCCCCAGCATTTT	-	TRBJ1-5	few	TRBV5-1
CASSLSIQGAYGYTF	TGTGCCAGCAGTTTATCGATCCAGGGGGCTTATGGCTACACCTTC	TRBD1	TRBJ1-2	many	TRBV28
CASSGKSSGNTIYF	TGTGCCAGCAGTGGGAAAAGCTCTGGAAACACCATATATTTT	-	TRBJ1-3	many	TRBV2
CASSSPSRGGRTDTQYF	TGTGCCAGCAGTTCCCCATCACGAGGGGGGAGGACAGATACGCAGTATTTT	-	TRBJ2-3	-	TRBV27
CAWGDRNTEAFF	TGTGCCTGGGGGGACAGAAACACTGAAGCTTTCTTT	TRBD1	TRBJ1-1	-	TRBV30
CATQGDGNQPQHF	TGTGCCACGCAGGGAGACGGCAATCAGCCCCAGCATTTT	-	TRBJ1-5	many	TRBV6-2/TRBV6-3
CASSESPGNTIYF	TGTGCCAGCAGCGAGAGTCCTGGAAACACCATATATTTT	-	TRBJ1-3	many	TRBV11-3
CASSRAGNTEAFF	TGTGCCAGCAGCAGGGCCGGCAACACTGAAGCTTTCTTT	-	TRBJ1-1	many	TRBV28
CASSLNPGRTYGYTF	TGTGCCAGCAGTTTAAACCCGGGACGGACCTATGGCTACACCTTC	-	TRBJ1-2	many	TRBV27
CATSGGEETQYF	TGTGCCACCAGCGGCGGGGAAGAGACCCAGTACTTC	-	TRBJ2-5	-	TRBV15
CASSATGDEETQYF	TGCGCCAGCAGTGCGACAGGAGACGAAGAGACCCAGTACTTC	-	TRBJ2-5	-	TRBV6-1
CASSLRRSGNIQYF	TGTGCCAGCAGTTTGAGGAGGTCGGGGAACATTCAGTACTTC	-	TRBJ2-4	many	TRBV12-3/TRBV12-4
CASSLSGGDNEQFF	TGCGCCAGCAGCTTGTCAGGGGGGGACAATGAGCAGTTCTTC	-	TRBJ2-1	few	TRBV5-1
CASSPTVYLDTGELFF	TGTGCCAGCAGCCCGACAGTATACCTGGACACCGGGGAGCTGTTTTTT	-	TRBJ2-2	many	TRBV12-3/TRBV12-4
CASSPTDRGLYEQYF	TGTGCCAGCAGCCCAACGGACAGGGGTCTCTACGAGCAGTACTTC	TRBD1	TRBJ2-7	many	TRBV11-2
CASSPRLVDTGELFF	TGTGCCAGCTCACCAAGACTAGTCGACACCGGGGAGCTGTTTTTT	-	TRBJ2-2	few	TRBV18
CASSYPGDSGELFF	TGTGCCAGCAGTTACCCGGGAGACTCCGGGGAGCTGTTTTTT	-	TRBJ2-2	-	TRBV6-2/TRBV6-3
CATSGTENTEAFF	TGTGCCACCAGCGGGACGGAGAACACTGAAGCTTTCTTT	-	TRBJ1-1	many	TRBV24-1
CASSSPPGQGYNEQFF	TGTGCCAGCAGTTCGCCTCCGGGACAGGGATACAATGAGCAGTTCTTC	TRBD1	TRBJ2-1	many	TRBV28
CSGVGALAVAKNIQYF	TGCAGTGGAGTGGGGGCGCTAGCGGTAGCCAAAAACATTCAGTACTTC	-	TRBJ2-4	few	TRBV20-1
CASSFHRQGRAEAFF	TGTGCCAGCAGCTTTCATCGGCAGGGAAGAGCTGAAGCTTTCTTT	-	TRBJ1-1	many	TRBV5-6